A selection of T cell receptor beta chains follows, all from one sample in a study of identical twins. TCRdb recomputed calls from the 5' RACE reads with MiXCR, one row per CDR3 protein. The sample contains more than 200,000 distinct CDR3 sequences, around an eighth of which appear only once. Sample: memory (CD45RO+) T cells sorted from blood. Receptor source: a woman aged 18 to 35 in good health. Both conserved end residues are part of each CDR3. Fields, in order: D gene, J gene, V gene, CDR3 length, clone size, CDR3 DNA, CDR3 protein. A D gene is named only where the DNA matches it firmly. Rows may omit the clone size; those that give it use once, few, many or a size class.

NA | TRBJ1-2 | TRBV9 | 13 | NA | TGTGCCAGCAGCGTTACAGAGACCTATGGCTACACCTTC | CASSVTETYGYTF
NA | TRBJ2-7 | TRBV20-1 | 15 | few | TGCAGTGCTGAGAATAGCGGAACCCCATCCTACGAGCAGTACTTC | CSAENSGTPSYEQYF
NA | TRBJ2-3 | TRBV20-1 | 15 | many | TGCAGTGCTAGAGATAACGCCAAATCTGGAGATACGCAGTATTTT | CSARDNAKSGDTQYF
NA | TRBJ2-5 | TRBV6-2/TRBV6-3 | 15 | few | TGTGCCAGCAGTTACCACACCACAGGTGGTCAGACCCAGTACTTC | CASSYHTTGGQTQYF
TRBD2 | TRBJ2-7 | TRBV7-2 | 15 | NA | TGTGCCAGCAGCTCCTCTTCCGGGAGGGCCTACGAGCAGTACTTC | CASSSSSGRAYEQYF
NA | TRBJ2-1 | TRBV7-3 | 14 | few | TGTGCCAGCAGCTTAACGGGGACCTTGAATGAGCAGTTCTTC | CASSLTGTLNEQFF
NA | TRBJ1-1 | TRBV12-3/TRBV12-4 | 16 | few | TGTGCCAGCAGTTTTTTTTCCAGGCCGGAGACTACTGAAGCTTTCTTT | CASSFFSRPETTEAFF
NA | TRBJ1-6 | TRBV12-3/TRBV12-4 | 15 | many | TGTGCCAGCAGTTTACAACTATCCAGGAATTCACCCCTCCACTTT | CASSLQLSRNSPLHF
TRBD2 | TRBJ2-7 | TRBV12-3/TRBV12-4 | 21 | NA | TGTGCCAGCAGTTTAGGGGGTGCGGGGGGGCCCAAAACCCCCCCTACGTTCCAGCAGTACTTC | CASSLGGAGGPKTPPTFQQYF
NA | TRBJ2-4 | TRBV5-4 | 14 | once | TGTGCCAGCAGCTTAGTAGGAGGGCGGGACATTCAGTACTTC | CASSLVGGRDIQYF
TRBD2 | TRBJ2-1 | TRBV20-1 | 14 | many | TGCAGTGCTTCCGGGACTAGCGGCTACAATGAGCAGTTCTTC | CSASGTSGYNEQFF
TRBD2 | TRBJ2-3 | TRBV12-3/TRBV12-4 | 16 | NA | TGTGCCAGCACCTTGCGACTAGCGGGCCACACAGATACGCAGTATTTT | CASTLRLAGHTDTQYF
NA | TRBJ1-1 | TRBV21-1 | 16 | few | TGTGCCAGCAGCAGAGGATCAGGGGAAATGAAAGGCGAAGCTTTCTTT | CASSRGSGEMKGEAFF
NA | TRBJ2-7 | TRBV30 | 13 | few | TGTGCCTGGGTATCTAAGTCGCGCTGGGAGCAGTACTTC | CAWVSKSRWEQYF
NA | TRBJ1-1 | TRBV6-2/TRBV6-3 | 14 | few | TGTGCCAGCAGTTACGGCAGAAGGAACACTGAAGCTTTCTTT | CASSYGRRNTEAFF
NA | TRBJ2-7 | TRBV2 | 13 | few | TGTGCCAGCAGGACAGGGAGGTTAGACGAGCAGTACTTC | CASRTGRLDEQYF
TRBD2 | TRBJ2-1 | TRBV7-9 | 14 | NA | TGTGCCAGCAAGGCAACTAGCGGGGTCGATGAGCAGTTCTTC | CASKATSGVDEQFF
NA | TRBJ1-1 | TRBV19 | 14 | NA | TGTGCCAGTAGTACACAAACGGGACGGGTTGAAGCTTTCTTT | CASSTQTGRVEAFF
TRBD1 | TRBJ1-6 | TRBV20-1 | 14 | NA | TGCAGTTTCCGACGACAGGGTAGGAATTCACCCCTCCACTTT | CSFRRQGRNSPLHF
TRBD1 | TRBJ1-2 | TRBV19 | 16 | few | TGTGCCAGTAGTATAGGAGGCCGAAACAGGGGTTTTGGCTACACCTTC | CASSIGGRNRGFGYTF
NA | TRBJ1-6 | TRBV12-3/TRBV12-4 | 14 | NA | TGTGCCAGCAGCCCTATCAGAGATTTGCCACCCCTCCACTTT | CASSPIRDLPPLHF
NA | TRBJ2-2 | TRBV5-1 | 14 | many | TGCGCCAGCAGCTTGATACGGGACACCGGGGAGCTGTTTTTT | CASSLIRDTGELFF
NA | TRBJ2-3 | TRBV24-1 | 12 | many | TGTGCCACCAGTGATTCAGGAAATACGCAGTATTTT | CATSDSGNTQYF
TRBD2 | TRBJ2-2 | TRBV7-9 | 17 | NA | TGTGCCAGCAGCGAGCTACCCGGGACTAGTGTCGCCGGGGAGCTGTTTTTT | CASSELPGTSVAGELFF
NA | TRBJ2-3 | TRBV12-3/TRBV12-4 | 13 | NA | TGTGCCAGCAGCCCGCATAGGTACTATACGCAGTATTTT | CASSPHRYYTQYF
NA | TRBJ2-7 | TRBV27 | 15 | few | TGTGCCAGCAGTTTATCGAGCCAGGGGCCCTACGAGCAGTACTTC | CASSLSSQGPYEQYF
NA | TRBJ1-1 | TRBV14 | 14 | NA | TGTGCCAGCAGCCAATCGTGGGGGTACACTGAAGCTTTCTTT | CASSQSWGYTEAFF
NA | TRBJ2-3 | TRBV30 | 11 | NA | TGTGCCTGGGGCATTATAGATACGCAGTATTTT | CAWGIIDTQYF
NA | TRBJ2-6 | TRBV15 | 16 | NA | TGTGCCACCAGCAGGGGTCCCCACTCTGGGGCCAACGTCCTGACTTTC | CATSRGPHSGANVLTF
TRBD2 | TRBJ2-5 | TRBV7-9 | 17 | many | TGTGCCAGCAGCTTAAAACTAGCGGGGGCTCCGGGGGAGACCCAGTACTTC | CASSLKLAGAPGETQYF
NA | TRBJ1-2 | TRBV12-3/TRBV12-4 | 15 | many | TGTGCCAGCAGTCCCCTCACCGGGACACCTTATGGCTACACCTTC | CASSPLTGTPYGYTF
TRBD2 | TRBJ2-3 | TRBV11-1 | 16 | NA | TGTGCCAGCAGTTCCCTAGCGGGGGGCAGCACAGATACGCAGTATTTT | CASSSLAGGSTDTQYF
TRBD2 | TRBJ2-1 | TRBV2 | 13 | NA | TGTGCCAGCGGACTAGCTGCCTACAATGAGCAGTTCTTC | CASGLAAYNEQFF
NA | TRBJ1-2 | TRBV12-3/TRBV12-4 | 12 | few | TGTGCCAGCAGTTTGGGGGCTGGCGGCTACACCTTC | CASSLGAGGYTF
NA | TRBJ1-4 | TRBV3-1 | 13 | NA | TGTGCCAGCAGCCAAATGAGGGGGGAAAAACTGTTTTTT | CASSQMRGEKLFF
NA | TRBJ2-1 | TRBV15 | 13 | NA | TGTGCCACCAGCAGAGATTCTCAAGCGGAGCAGTTCTTC | CATSRDSQAEQFF
TRBD2 | TRBJ2-1 | TRBV20-1 | 12 | NA | TGCAGTGCTAGTCCCCCGGGAGGTGAGCAGTTCTTC | CSASPPGGEQFF
TRBD1 | TRBJ1-2 | TRBV20-1 | 15 | few | TGCAGTGCGTATTCGACGGCAGGGGGCGCGAATGGCTACACCTTC | CSAYSTAGGANGYTF
NA | TRBJ2-7 | TRBV23-1 | 18 | NA | TGCGCCGATTACTGGGGGCAGGGTCCCGGGACCCTCACCTACGAGCAGTACTTC | CADYWGQGPGTLTYEQYF
NA | TRBJ1-1 | TRBV20-1 | 13 | NA | TGCAGTGCTAGAGATGGGATGAACACTGAAGCTTTCTTT | CSARDGMNTEAFF
TRBD1 | TRBJ1-2 | TRBV7-2 | 13 | many | TGTGCCAGCAGTTCAGGACAGGGCTATGGCTACACCTTC | CASSSGQGYGYTF
NA | TRBJ1-1 | TRBV12-3/TRBV12-4 | 13 | NA | TGTGCCAGCAGTTTGCGGGGGGGCACTGAAGCTTTCTTT | CASSLRGGTEAFF
TRBD1 | TRBJ1-2 | TRBV3-1 | 15 | many | TGTGCCAGCAGCCCCCGACAGGGGGAGAGCTATGGCTACACCTTC | CASSPRQGESYGYTF
TRBD1 | TRBJ1-1 | TRBV6-2/TRBV6-3 | 15 | NA | TGTGCCAGCAGTCGTGTAGGACAGGTCGCCACTGAAGCTTTCTTT | CASSRVGQVATEAFF
NA | TRBJ2-5 | TRBV12-1 | 13 | few | TGTGCCATCCTTCCGATAGGAAAAGAGACCCAGTACTTC | CAILPIGKETQYF
NA | TRBJ2-5 | TRBV7-9 | 13 | NA | TGTGCCAGCAGCTTAACCCCAGCGGAGGGGCAGTACTTC | CASSLTPAEGQYF
NA | TRBJ2-7 | TRBV7-2 | 15 | few | TGTGCCAGCAGCTTAGGGTATAGGGAGATATACGAGCAGTACTTC | CASSLGYREIYEQYF
NA | TRBJ2-7 | TRBV5-1 | 14 | many | TGCGCCAGCAGCCCGGCGAGGGCTTACTACGAGCAGTACTTC | CASSPARAYYEQYF
TRBD1 | TRBJ2-7 | TRBV5-6 | 12 | NA | TGTGCCAGCAGCCCTAACAGGGGCGAGCAGTACTTC | CASSPNRGEQYF
TRBD2 | TRBJ2-3 | TRBV24-1 | 15 | few | TGTGCCACCGCCCGTGGCGGACTAGCGGGAGATACGCAGTATTTT | CATARGGLAGDTQYF
NA | TRBJ1-2 | TRBV12-3/TRBV12-4 | 15 | few | TGTGCCAGCAGTTTACGGGGGGGGGTATTCTATGGCTACACCTTC | CASSLRGGVFYGYTF
NA | TRBJ1-4 | TRBV9 | 15 | NA | TGTGCCAGCAGCTCCTGGCAGGGCGGCGAGGAAAAACTGTTTTTT | CASSSWQGGEEKLFF
NA | TRBJ2-3 | TRBV29-1 | 15 | few | TGCAGCGTTGACCCCCCCGGAGGGGGCACAGATACGCAGTATTTT | CSVDPPGGGTDTQYF
NA | TRBJ2-1 | TRBV20-1 | 15 | NA | TGCAGTGCTAGTCGGGCCAGCCACCGTGGAAATGAGCAGTTCTTC | CSASRASHRGNEQFF
TRBD2 | TRBJ2-5 | TRBV20-1 | 14 | few | TGCAGTGCTGTTTCTAGCGGGGGGTGGGAGACCCAGTACTTC | CSAVSSGGWETQYF